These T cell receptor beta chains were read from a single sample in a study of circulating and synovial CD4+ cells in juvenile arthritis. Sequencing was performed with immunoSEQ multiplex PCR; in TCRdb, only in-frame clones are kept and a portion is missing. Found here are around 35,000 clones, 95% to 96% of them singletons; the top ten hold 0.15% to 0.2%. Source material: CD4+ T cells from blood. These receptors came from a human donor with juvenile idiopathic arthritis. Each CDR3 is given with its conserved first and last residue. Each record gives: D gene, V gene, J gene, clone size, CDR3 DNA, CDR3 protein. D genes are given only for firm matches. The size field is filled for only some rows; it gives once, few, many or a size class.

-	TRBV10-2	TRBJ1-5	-	TGCGCCAGCCGGCAACAGTTCAATCAGCCCCAGCATTTT	CASRQQFNQPQHF
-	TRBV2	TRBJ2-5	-	TGTGCCAGCTCCGGGCAAGAGACCCAGTACTTC	CASSGQETQYF
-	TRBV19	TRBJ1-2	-	TGTGCCAGTAGTATAGAGGGCTCCTCTTGGGGCTACACCTTC	CASSIEGSSWGYTF
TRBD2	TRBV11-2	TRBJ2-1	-	TGTGCCTCGGGGGGACTAGCGAATAATGAGCAGTTCTTC	CASGGLANNEQFF
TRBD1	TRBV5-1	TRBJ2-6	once	TGCGCCAGCAGCTTAGACGGGACAGAAATCTCTGGGGCCAACGTCCTGACTTTC	CASSLDGTEISGANVLTF
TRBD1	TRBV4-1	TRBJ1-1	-	TGCGCCAGCAGCCAAGCCGGTTGGAGGGGGCCCACTGAAGCTTTCTTT	CASSQAGWRGPTEAFF
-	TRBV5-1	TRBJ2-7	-	TGCGCCAGCAGCTTGTCTCAGGGTTCCTTCGAGCAGTACTTC	CASSLSQGSFEQYF
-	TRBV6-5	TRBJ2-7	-	TGTGCCAGCAGGGACACACAGTCCCTAAGCCACGAGCAGTACTTC	CASRDTQSLSHEQYF
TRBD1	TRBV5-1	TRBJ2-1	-	TGCGCCAGCAGCTTTTATGGGACAGGGGGCGATGAGCAGTTCTTC	CASSFYGTGGDEQFF
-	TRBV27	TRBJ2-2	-	TGTGCCAGCAGTTTATTTCCCCCCATCAACGGGGAGCTGTTTTTT	CASSLFPPINGELFF
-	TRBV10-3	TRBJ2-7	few	TGTGCCATCAGTGAGTCCCAGGGGAGCTACGAGCAGTACTTC	CAISESQGSYEQYF
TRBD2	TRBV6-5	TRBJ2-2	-	TGTGCCAGCCTTCGGGGGGACACCGGGGAGCTGTTTTTT	CASLRGDTGELFF
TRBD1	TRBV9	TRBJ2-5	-	TGTGCCAGCAGCGAGACCACCGGGACAGGGCTCTTGAGGCAAGAGACCCAGTACTTC	CASSETTGTGLLRQETQYF
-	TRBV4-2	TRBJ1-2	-	TGTGCCAGCAGCCAAGATCCTGGCAGTAACTATGGCTACACCTTC	CASSQDPGSNYGYTF
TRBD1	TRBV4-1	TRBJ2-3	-	TGCGCCAGCAGCCAAGCCGGCAGACAGGGAATCACAGATACGCAGTATTTT	CASSQAGRQGITDTQYF
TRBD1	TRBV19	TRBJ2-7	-	TGTGCCAGTAGTTCCCTGACAGGGGGCACCTACGAGCAGTACTTC	CASSSLTGGTYEQYF
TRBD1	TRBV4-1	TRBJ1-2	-	TGCGCCAGCAGCCAATCGTCAGGGGGGACCCATGGCTACACCTTC	CASSQSSGGTHGYTF
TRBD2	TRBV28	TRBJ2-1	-	TGTGCCACCAAGGGCGATAGCGGGTCCTACTCCTACAATGAGCAGTTCTTC	CATKGDSGSYSYNEQFF
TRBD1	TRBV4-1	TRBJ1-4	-	TGCGCCAGCAGCCAGGGACAGGGTGGAGAAAAACTGTTTTTT	CASSQGQGGEKLFF
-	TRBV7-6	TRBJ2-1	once	TGTGCCAGCAGCCTGGGGGGGCCGGGCTCCTACAATGAGCAGTTCTTC	CASSLGGPGSYNEQFF
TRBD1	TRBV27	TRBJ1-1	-	TGTGCCAGCAGACCACGGACAGGTATCATGAACACTGAAGCTTTCTTT	CASRPRTGIMNTEAFF
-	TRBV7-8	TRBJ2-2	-	TGTGCCAGCAGCCCCCCGGTATTACCTCTCGGTGGGGAGCTGTTTTTT	CASSPPVLPLGGELFF
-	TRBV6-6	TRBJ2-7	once	TGTGCCAGCAGTTCGGCAGGGTTCTACGAGCAGTACTTC	CASSSAGFYEQYF
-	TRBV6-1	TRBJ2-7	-	TGTGCCAGCAGTGCCCGGGACATTCTTTACGAGCAGTACTTC	CASSARDILYEQYF